This entry lists 3 T cell receptor beta chains sequenced from one sample in a study of cytomegalovirus exposure and HLA in healthy donors. A multiplex PCR was run with 60 Vbeta primers and 13 Jbeta primers. TCRdb keeps only in-frame clones here, not all; method: immunoSEQ multiplex PCR. The sample records around 100,000 clones, around 80% being singletons. The sample comprised PBMCs. All receptors derive from a male donor in good health and CMV-seropositive.

This chain uses TRBV5-1 with TRBJ2-7; TRBD2 matches at 9 bases. Germline CDR1 and CDR2: SGHRS and YFSETQ. Trimming removed 6 bases from V and 2 bases from J; junction bases left unmatched: 6. This CDR3 has 14 residues. The CDR3 loop reads CASTLTSGTYEQYF. The CDR3 DNA is TGCGCCAGCACCCTGACTAGCGGTACCTACGAGCAGTACTTC.

The chain has TRBV5-1 and TRBJ1-1; 7 nucleotides match TRBD1. CDR3 length: 13 residues. Trimming removed 1 base from V and 6 bases from J; junction bases left unmatched: 3. The V gene's germline CDR1 is SGHRS and CDR2 YFSETQ. This CDR3 is CASSLTGAPEAFF. For the CDR3, the DNA is TGCGCCAGCAGCTTGACAGGGGCCCCTGAAGCTTTCTTT.

V usage is TRBV7-9 and J usage is TRBJ2-7, with D possibly being TRBD1 (6 bases). Germline V CDR1 and CDR2: SEHNR, FQNEAQ (reference sequence). Between the trimmed V and J ends, which lost 5 bases and 0 bases, there was a span of 8 bases. The CDR3 is made up of 13 amino acids. The CDR3 DNA follows: TGTGCCAGCAGCAGGACAGACTCCTACGAGCAGTACTTC. This encodes CASSRTDSYEQYF.